The source of this T cell receptor (beta chain) is a study of blood T cell repertoires in COVID-19. Study as a whole: There were acute and convalescent COVID-19 samples, and they came from the United States, Italy and Spain. In each case, the material was cDNA or gDNA derived from T cells, B-cell-depleted T cells, or PBMCs.

The germline V and J ends were trimmed by 3 bases and 6 bases, with 9 bases remaining between them. The CDR3 sequence is 13 residues long. Germline lookup yields CDR1 MNHEY and CDR2 SMNVEV (reference sequence). This clone was recorded only once. Generated by immunoSEQ multiplex PCR, the TCRdb table keeps only in-frame clones and is missing some. The data hold fewer than 700,000 clones, with about 89% observed a single time. The chain employs TRBV27 and TRBJ2-1; D call uncertain. This sequence originates from a woman in her fifties or sixties with COVID-19, enrolled during active disease. Sequencing used peripheral blood. The CDR3 spells CASSFSPVNEQFF. The CDR3, as DNA: TGTGCCAGCAGTTTTAGTCCGGTCAATGAGCAGTTCTTC.